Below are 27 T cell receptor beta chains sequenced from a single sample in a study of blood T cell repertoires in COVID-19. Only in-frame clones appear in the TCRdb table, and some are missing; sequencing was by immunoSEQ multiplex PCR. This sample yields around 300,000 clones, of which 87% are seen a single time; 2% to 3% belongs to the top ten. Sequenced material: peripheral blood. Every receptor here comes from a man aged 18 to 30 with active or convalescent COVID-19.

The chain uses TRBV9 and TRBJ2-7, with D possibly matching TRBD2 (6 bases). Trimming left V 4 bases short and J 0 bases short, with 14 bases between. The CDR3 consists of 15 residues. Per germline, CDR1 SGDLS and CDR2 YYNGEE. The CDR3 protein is CASSLGTGSSYEQYF. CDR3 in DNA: TGTGCCAGCAGCCTGGGGACTGGAAGCTCCTACGAGCAGTACTTC.

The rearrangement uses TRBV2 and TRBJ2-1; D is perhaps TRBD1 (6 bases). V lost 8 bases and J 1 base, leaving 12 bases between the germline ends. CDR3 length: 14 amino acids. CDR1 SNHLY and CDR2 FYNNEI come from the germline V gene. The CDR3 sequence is CASFGGRSYNEQFF. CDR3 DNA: TGTGCCAGCTTTGGGGGCAGGTCCTACAATGAGCAGTTCTTC.

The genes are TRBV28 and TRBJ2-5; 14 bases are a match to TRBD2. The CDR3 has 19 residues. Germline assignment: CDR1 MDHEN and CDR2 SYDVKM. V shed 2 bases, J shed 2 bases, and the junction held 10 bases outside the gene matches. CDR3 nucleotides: TGTGCCAGCAGTTTACCCCTCCGACTAGCGGGAGGGTTACAAGAGACCCAGTACTTC. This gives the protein CASSLPLRLAGGLQETQYF.

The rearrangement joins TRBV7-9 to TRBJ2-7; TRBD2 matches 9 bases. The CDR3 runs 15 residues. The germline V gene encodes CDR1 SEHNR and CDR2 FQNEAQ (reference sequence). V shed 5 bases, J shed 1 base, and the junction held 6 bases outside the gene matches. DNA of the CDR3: TGTGCCAGCAGCCCCCTAGCGGGGACTTCCTACGAGCAGTACTTC. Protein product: CASSPLAGTSYEQYF.

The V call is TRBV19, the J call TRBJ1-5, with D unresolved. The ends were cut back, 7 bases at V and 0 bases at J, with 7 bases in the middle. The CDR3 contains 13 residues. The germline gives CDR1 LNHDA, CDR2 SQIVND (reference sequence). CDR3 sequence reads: CASTRNSNQPQHF. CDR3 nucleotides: TGTGCCAGTACGAGGAATAGCAATCAGCCCCAGCATTTT.

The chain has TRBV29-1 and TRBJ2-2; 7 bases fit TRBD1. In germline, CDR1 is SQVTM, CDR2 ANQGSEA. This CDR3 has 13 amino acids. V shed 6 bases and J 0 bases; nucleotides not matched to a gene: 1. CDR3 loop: CSVGTANTGELFF. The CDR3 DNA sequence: TGCAGCGTGGGGACAGCGAACACCGGGGAGCTGTTTTTT.

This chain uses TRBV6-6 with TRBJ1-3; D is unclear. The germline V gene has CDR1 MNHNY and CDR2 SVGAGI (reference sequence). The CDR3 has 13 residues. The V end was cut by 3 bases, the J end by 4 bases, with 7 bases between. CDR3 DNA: TGTGCCAGCAGTTATTCAGAAGGAAACACCATATATTTT. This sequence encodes CASSYSEGNTIYF.

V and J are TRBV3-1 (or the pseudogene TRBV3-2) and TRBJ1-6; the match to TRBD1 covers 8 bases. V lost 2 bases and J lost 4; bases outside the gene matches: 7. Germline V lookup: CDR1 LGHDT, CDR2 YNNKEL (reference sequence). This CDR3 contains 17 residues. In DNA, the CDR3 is TGTGCCAGCAGCCAACTCAGTCAGGGGGCATATAATTCACCCCTCCACTTT. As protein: CASSQLSQGAYNSPLHF.

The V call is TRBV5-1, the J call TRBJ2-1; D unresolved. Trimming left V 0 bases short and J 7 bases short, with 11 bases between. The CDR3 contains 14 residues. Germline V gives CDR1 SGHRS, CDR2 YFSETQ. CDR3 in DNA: TGCGCCAGCAGCTTGGACCACGTCCGGAATGAGCAGTTCTTC. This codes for CASSLDHVRNEQFF. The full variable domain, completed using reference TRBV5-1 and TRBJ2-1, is KAGVTQTPRYLIKTRGQQVTLSCSPISGHRSVSWYQQTPGQGLQFLFEYFSETQRNKGNFPGRFSGRQFSNSRSEMNVSTLELGDSALYLCASSLDHVRNEQFFGPGTRLTVL.

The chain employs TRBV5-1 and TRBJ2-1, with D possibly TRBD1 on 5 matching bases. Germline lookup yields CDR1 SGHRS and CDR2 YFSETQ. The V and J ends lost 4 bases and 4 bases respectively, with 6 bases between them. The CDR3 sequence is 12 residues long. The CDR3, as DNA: TGCGCCAGCAGCCCAGGGTACAATGAGCAGTTCTTC. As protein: CASSPGYNEQFF.

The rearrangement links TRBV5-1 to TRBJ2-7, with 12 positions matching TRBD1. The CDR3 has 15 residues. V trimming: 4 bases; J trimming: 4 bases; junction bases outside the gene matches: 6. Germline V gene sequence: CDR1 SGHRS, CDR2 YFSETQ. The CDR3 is CASSPGTGGPYEQYF. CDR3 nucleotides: TGCGCCAGCAGCCCTGGGACAGGGGGCCCGTACGAGCAGTACTTC.

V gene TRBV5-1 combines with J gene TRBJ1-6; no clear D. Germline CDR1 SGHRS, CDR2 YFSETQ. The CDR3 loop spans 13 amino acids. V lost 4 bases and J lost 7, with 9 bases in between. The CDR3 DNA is TGCGCCAGCAGCAGAAACAGCAATTCACCCCTCCACTTT. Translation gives CASSRNSNSPLHF.

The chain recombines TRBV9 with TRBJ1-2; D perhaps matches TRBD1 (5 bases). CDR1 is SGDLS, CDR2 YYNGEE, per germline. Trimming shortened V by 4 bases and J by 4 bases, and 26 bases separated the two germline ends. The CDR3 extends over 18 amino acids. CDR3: CASSPFVRPGLGVYGYTF. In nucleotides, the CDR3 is TGTGCCAGCAGCCCCTTCGTCCGGCCGGGACTTGGTGTCTATGGCTACACCTTC.

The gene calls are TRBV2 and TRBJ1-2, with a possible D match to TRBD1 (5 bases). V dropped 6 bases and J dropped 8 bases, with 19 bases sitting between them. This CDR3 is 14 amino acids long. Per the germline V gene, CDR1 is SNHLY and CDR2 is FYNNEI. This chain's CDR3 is CASRESRDLRGYTF. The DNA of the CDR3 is TGTGCCAGCAGAGAGAGTAGGGACTTGAGAGGCTACACCTTC. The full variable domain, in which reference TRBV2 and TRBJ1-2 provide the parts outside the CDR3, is EPEVTQTPSHQVTQMGQEVILRCVPISNHLYFYWYRQILGQKVEFLVSFYNNEISEKSEIFDDQFSVERPDGSNFTLKIRSTKLEDSAMYFCASRESRDLRGYTFGSGTRLTVV.

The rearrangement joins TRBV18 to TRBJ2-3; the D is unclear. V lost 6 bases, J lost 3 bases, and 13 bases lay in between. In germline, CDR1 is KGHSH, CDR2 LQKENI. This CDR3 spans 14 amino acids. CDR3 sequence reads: CASSPRRMTDTQYF. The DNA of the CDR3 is TGTGCCAGCTCTCCCCGCAGGATGACAGATACGCAGTATTTT.

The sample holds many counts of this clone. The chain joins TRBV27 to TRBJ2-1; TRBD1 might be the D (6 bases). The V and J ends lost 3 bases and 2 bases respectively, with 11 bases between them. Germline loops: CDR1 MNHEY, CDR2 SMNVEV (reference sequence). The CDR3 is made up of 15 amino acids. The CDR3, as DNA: TGTGCCAGCAGTTTGCAGGGGTACCCCTACAATGAGCAGTTCTTC. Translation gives CASSLQGYPYNEQFF.

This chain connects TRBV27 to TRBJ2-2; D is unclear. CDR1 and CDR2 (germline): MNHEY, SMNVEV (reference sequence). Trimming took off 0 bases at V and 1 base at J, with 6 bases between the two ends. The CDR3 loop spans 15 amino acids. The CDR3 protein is CASSLSRLNTGELFF. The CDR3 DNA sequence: TGTGCCAGCAGTTTATCCCGACTGAACACCGGGGAGCTGTTTTTT.

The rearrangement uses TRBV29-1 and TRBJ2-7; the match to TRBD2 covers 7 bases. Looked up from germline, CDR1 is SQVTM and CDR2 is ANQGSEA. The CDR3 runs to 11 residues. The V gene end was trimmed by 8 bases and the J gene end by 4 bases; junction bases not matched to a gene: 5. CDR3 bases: TGCAGCTTCATGCGGGGGTACGAGCAGTACTTC. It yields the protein CSFMRGYEQYF.

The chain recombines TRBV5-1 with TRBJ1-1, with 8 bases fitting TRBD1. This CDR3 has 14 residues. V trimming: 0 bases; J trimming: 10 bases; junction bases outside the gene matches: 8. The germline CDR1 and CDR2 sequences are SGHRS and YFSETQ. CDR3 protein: CASSLGDRSRVAFF. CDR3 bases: TGCGCCAGCAGCTTGGGGGACAGGAGCCGTGTAGCTTTCTTT.

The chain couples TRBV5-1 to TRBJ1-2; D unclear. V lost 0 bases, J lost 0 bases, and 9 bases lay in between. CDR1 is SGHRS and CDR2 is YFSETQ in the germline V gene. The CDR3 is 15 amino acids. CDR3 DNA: TGCGCCAGCAGCTTGGTTCTAGGAGCTAACTATGGCTACACCTTC. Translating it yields CASSLVLGANYGYTF.

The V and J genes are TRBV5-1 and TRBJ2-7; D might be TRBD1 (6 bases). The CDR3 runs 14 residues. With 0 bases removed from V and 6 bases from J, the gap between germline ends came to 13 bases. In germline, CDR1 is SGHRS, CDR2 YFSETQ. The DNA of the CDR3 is TGCGCCAGCAGCTTGGGTCCAGGGGCCAGCGAGCAGTACTTC. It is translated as CASSLGPGASEQYF.

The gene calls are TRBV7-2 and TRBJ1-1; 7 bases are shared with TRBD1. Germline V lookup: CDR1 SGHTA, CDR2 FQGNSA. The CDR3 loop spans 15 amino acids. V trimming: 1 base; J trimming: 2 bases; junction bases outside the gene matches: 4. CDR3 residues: CASSLGGGPNTEAFF. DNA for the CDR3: TGTGCCAGCAGCTTAGGAGGGGGCCCCAACACTGAAGCTTTCTTT.

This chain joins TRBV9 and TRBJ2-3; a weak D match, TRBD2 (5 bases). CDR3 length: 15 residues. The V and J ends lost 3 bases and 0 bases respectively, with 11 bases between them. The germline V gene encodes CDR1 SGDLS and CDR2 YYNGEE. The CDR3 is CASSGPGSSTDTQYF. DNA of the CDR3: TGTGCCAGCAGCGGACCGGGATCTAGCACAGATACGCAGTATTTT. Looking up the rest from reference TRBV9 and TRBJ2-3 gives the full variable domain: DSGVTQTPKHLITATGQRVTLRCSPRSGDLSVYWYQQSLDQGLQFLIQYYNGEERAKGNILERFSAQQFPDLHSELNLSSLELGDSALYFCASSGPGSSTDTQYFGPGTRLTVL.

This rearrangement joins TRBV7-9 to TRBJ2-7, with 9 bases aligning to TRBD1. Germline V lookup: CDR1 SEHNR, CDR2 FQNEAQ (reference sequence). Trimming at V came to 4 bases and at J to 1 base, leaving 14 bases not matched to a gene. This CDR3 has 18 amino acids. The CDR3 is CASSSPSTPDRGSYEQYF. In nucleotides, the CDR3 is TGTGCCAGCAGCTCCCCGTCAACCCCGGACAGGGGATCCTACGAGCAGTACTTC.

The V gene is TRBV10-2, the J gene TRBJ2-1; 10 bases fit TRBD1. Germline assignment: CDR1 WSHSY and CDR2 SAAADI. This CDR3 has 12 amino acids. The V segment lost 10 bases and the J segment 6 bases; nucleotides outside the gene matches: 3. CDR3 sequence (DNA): TGCGCCACCGGGACAGGGGTCAATGAGCAGTTCTTC. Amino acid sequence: CATGTGVNEQFF.

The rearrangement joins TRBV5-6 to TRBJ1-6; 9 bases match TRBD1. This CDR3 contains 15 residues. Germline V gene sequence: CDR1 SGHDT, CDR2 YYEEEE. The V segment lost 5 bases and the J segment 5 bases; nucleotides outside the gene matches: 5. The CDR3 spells CASSFTGGDNSPLHF. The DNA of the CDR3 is TGTGCCAGCAGTTTTACAGGGGGCGATAATTCACCCCTCCACTTT.

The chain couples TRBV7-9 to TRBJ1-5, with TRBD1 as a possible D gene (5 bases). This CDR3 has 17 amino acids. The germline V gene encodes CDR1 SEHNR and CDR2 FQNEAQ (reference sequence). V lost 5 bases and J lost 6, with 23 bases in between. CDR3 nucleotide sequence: TGTGCCAGCAGCCATCCCCCGTCAGGGAGGGGAATTCAGCCCCAGCATTTT. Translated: CASSHPPSGRGIQPQHF.